These T cell receptor beta chains were read from a single sample in a study of blood T cell repertoires in COVID-19. The protocol was immunoSEQ multiplex PCR, while the TCRdb copy is restricted to in-frame clones and leaves out a portion. The table includes hundreds of thousands of clones, 70% to 85% detected once. Sequencing input: peripheral blood. The receptor source for this set is a man at least 80 years old with acute or convalescent COVID-19. Each CDR3 is given with its conserved first and last residue. The order of the fields is V gene, J gene, CDR3 length, clone size, CDR3 protein. Size is omitted from some rows. Given values are once, few, many or a class for expanded clones.

>TRBV7-9|TRBJ2-1|13|NA
CASSLGQSSQQFF
>TRBV2|TRBJ1-2|15|NA
CASRRWVRSSYGYTF
>TRBV3-1/TRBV3-2|TRBJ1-3|14|NA
CASSRTESGNTIYF
>TRBV5-1|TRBJ2-2|14|NA
CASSLAQGQGDLFF
>TRBV5-1|TRBJ2-7|15|once
CASSSRGLAGSKQYF
>TRBV19|TRBJ2-4|13|NA
CASSEQAKNIQYF
>TRBV30|TRBJ1-5|14|NA
CAWSLTGGNQPQHF
>TRBV14|TRBJ2-1|14|NA
CASSHGTWYNEQFF
>TRBV7-9|TRBJ1-6|14|NA
CASSSEGGNSPLHF
>TRBV6-5|TRBJ1-2|15|NA
CASSSPGQANYGYTF
>TRBV7-8|TRBJ1-6|16|NA
CASSSRQGAVGSPLHF
>TRBV5-8|TRBJ2-3|16|NA
CASSLGLAGTADTQYF
>TRBV6-5|TRBJ1-2|13|NA
CASSSGQGNGYTF
>TRBV24-1|TRBJ2-3|12|few
CATGGTADTQYF
>TRBV18|TRBJ1-2|19|NA
CASSPRIGTGIPANYGYTF
>TRBV6-6|TRBJ1-1|16|NA
CASSYGTGGKNTEAFF
>TRBV25-1|TRBJ2-7|15|NA
CASSDQGSATYEQYF
>TRBV19|TRBJ1-5|16|once
CASSRSRDRDNQPQHF
>TRBV2|TRBJ2-1|14|NA
CASSDSGLTNEQFF
>TRBV6-4|TRBJ2-2|16|NA
CASSPHRGENTGELFF
>TRBV18|TRBJ2-7|14|NA
CASSLQGARYEQYF
>TRBV9|TRBJ1-1|16|NA
CASSVQGVGGNTEAFF
>TRBV18|TRBJ2-7|12|NA
CASSPWRDEQYF
>TRBV2|TRBJ1-3|15|NA
CASSTGQGSGNTIYF
>TRBV6-5|TRBJ2-1|15|NA
CASSLTGVSYNEQFF
>TRBV7-9|TRBJ1-5|12|NA
CASSLPLQPQHF
>TRBV5-1|TRBJ1-2|13|NA
CASSLEPNYGYTF
>TRBV3-1/TRBV3-2|TRBJ1-6|14|few
CASSPLASGSPLHF
>TRBV19|TRBJ2-3|19|NA
CASSIGPSGRVVATDTQYF
>TRBV10-3|TRBJ1-3|14|NA
CATGQESSGNTIYF
>TRBV7-9|TRBJ1-4|19|NA
CASSFSRDRAFSTNEKLFF
>TRBV2|TRBJ1-1|13|NA
CASSEGGGTEAFF
>TRBV2|TRBJ2-5|15|NA
CASSEARGNQETQYF
>TRBV24-1|TRBJ2-1|16|NA
CATSDFTGSSYNEQFF
>TRBV19|TRBJ2-1|19|NA
CASSILPIVGRGGYNEQFF
>TRBV24-1|TRBJ2-1|14|NA
CATREGQGAVEQFF
>TRBV6-5|TRBJ1-2|13|NA
CASSPLRAGGYTF
>TRBV19|TRBJ1-1|15|NA
CASSRGGVARTEAFF
>TRBV11-2|TRBJ1-6|16|NA
CASRHVRDRGHSPLHF
>TRBV18|TRBJ2-6|19|NA
CASSTGFWDNPSGANVLTF
>TRBV12-3/TRBV12-4|TRBJ2-1|12|NA
CASSLPPAGQFF
>TRBV6-4|TRBJ1-1|13|NA
CASRPGTAGEAFF
>TRBV18|TRBJ1-2|12|NA
CASSGGPGNYTF
>TRBV7-8|TRBJ1-1|16|NA
CASSSLPGQGESEAFF
>TRBV12-5|TRBJ1-3|13|few
CASGRRPGNTIYF
>TRBV29-1|TRBJ1-1|13|NA
CSVRGQANTEAFF
>TRBV25-1|TRBJ1-5|12|NA
CASSSTNQPQHF
>TRBV5-1|TRBJ1-1|13|once
CASSPNKNTEAFF
>TRBV18|TRBJ2-2|17|NA
CASSPPTAYSHTGELFF
>TRBV19|TRBJ2-1|17|NA
CASSRDRGGIWNNEQFF
>TRBV6-5|TRBJ2-5|14|NA
CASSLGGGGETQYF
>TRBV2|TRBJ1-1|15|NA
CASRGRQGTNTEAFF
>TRBV18|TRBJ2-5|16|NA
CASSPGGTGVQETQYF
>TRBV24-1|TRBJ2-1|16|once
CATSPGLAGRYNEQFF
>TRBV7-2|TRBJ2-2|17|NA
CASSPRTGTGGHRELFF
>TRBV6-6|TRBJ2-5|14|NA
CASSYSAPSGTQYF
>TRBV6-1|TRBJ2-3|15|NA
CASSEDRGSTDTQYF